The clone carrying this T cell receptor beta chain was observed many times. Its antigen is still unknown. The data belong to a study of CD8 T cells in ankylosing spondylitis. Study-wide results and caveats: Blood of patients with ankylosing spondylitis appeared to be characterized by a TCR beta motif of 8 or 9 highly homologous variants. Clones tied to disease were said to be significantly enriched in matched ankylosing spondylitis synovial fluid. Those disease-linked clones were CD8+; they were also relatively rare in peripheral blood.

Making the TCR beta libraries involved quantitative 5'-RACE with molecular barcodes. TCRdb recomputed calls from the 5' RACE reads with MiXCR, one row per CDR3 protein. The sample consists of about 92,000 distinct CDR3 sequences, 7.5% to 9% of them appearing once. The V and J ends lost 5 bases and 1 base respectively, with 11 bases between them. Germline V gene lookup returns CDR1 KGHDR and CDR2 SFDVKD. This CDR3 contains 15 residues. This clonotype was obtained from a male donor with ankylosing spondylitis or in good health (not recorded which). The specimen sequenced was blood, either unsorted or a sorted T cell fraction (not recorded which). V and J are TRBV24-1 and TRBJ2-1; no reliable D call. CDR3 sequence: CATSGVADSYNEQFF. CDR3 nucleotides: TGTGCCACCAGTGGAGTCGCAGATTCCTACAATGAGCAGTTCTTC.